This T cell receptor (beta chain) was recovered during a study of shared clonotypes between healthy human individuals. Study background: Donor ages ranged 18 to 49 years: two women, a few men.

The study drew all its donors from Caucasian adults living in Nashville, Tennessee. The V gene's germline CDR1 is SGHDT and CDR2 YYEEEE. V lost 4 bases and J lost 1, with 15 bases in between. The CDR3 spans 16 residues. Deep was the level used in running the assay. In the source study's methods: Junction-only sequences without quality scores came from ImmunoSEQ, so filtering differed. TCRdb keeps only in-frame clones here, not all; method: immunoSEQ multiplex PCR. V, J and clone size are taken as reported in that table, and D and trimming were inferred from the DNA itself. This sample has roughly 2.5 million clones, with about 92% found just once.

The V and J genes are TRBV5-6 and TRBJ2-1, with D tentatively TRBD1 (6 bases). This TCR was recovered from a man between 18 and 35 years old in good health. Sequenced sample: naive CD4+ T cells sorted from blood. Subset specified: CD45RA+ positively selected. CDR3 region: CASSPLTGRSYNEQFF. DNA for the CDR3: TGTGCCAGCAGCCCTCTGACAGGCAGGTCCTACAATGAGCAGTTCTTC.